The clone carrying this TCR beta chain has only a few counts. What it binds is not known. These data come from a study of graft-versus-host responses after intestinal transplantation. TCRdb keeps only in-frame clones here, not all; method: immunoSEQ multiplex PCR. The sample lists 100,000 or so clones, 90% to 95% occurring once. The V gene's germline CDR1 is GTSNPN and CDR2 SVGIG (reference sequence). This CDR3 region has 13 residues. The junction had 5 bases not matched to a gene; V was cut back by 4 bases and J by 7 bases. This chain connects TRBV30 to TRBJ2-2; the match to TRBD1 covers 8 bases. This TCR was sampled from a human donor who received an intestinal transplant. The sample in question was unstimulated CD4+ T cells sorted from spleen or lymph node cells, obtained before intestinal transplant. Written as DNA, the CDR3 is TGTGCCTGGACACAGGGGGAGGTCGGGGAGCTGTTTTTT. It yields the protein CAWTQGEVGELFF.